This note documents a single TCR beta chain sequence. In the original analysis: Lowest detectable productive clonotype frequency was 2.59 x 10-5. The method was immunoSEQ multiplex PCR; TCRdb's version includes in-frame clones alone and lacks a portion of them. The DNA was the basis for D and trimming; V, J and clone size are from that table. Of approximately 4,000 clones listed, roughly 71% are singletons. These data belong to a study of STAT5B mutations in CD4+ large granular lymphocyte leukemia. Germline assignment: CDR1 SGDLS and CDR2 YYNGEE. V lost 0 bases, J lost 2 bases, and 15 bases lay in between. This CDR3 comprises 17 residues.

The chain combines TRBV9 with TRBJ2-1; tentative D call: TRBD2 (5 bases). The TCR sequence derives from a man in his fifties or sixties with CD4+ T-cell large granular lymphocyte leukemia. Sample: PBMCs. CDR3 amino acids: CASSVAEGSAAYNEQFF. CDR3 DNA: TGTGCCAGCAGCGTAGCTGAGGGAAGCGCAGCCTACAATGAGCAGTTCTTC.